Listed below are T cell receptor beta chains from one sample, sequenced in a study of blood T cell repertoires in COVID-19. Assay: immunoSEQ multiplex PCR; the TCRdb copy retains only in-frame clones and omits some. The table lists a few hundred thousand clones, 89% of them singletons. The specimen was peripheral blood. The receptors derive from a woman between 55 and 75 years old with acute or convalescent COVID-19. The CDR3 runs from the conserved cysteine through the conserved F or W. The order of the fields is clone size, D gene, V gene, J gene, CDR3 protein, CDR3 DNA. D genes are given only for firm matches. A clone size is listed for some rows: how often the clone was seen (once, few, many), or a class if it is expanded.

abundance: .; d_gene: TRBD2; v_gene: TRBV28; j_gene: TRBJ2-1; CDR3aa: CASRSGASGSYEQFF; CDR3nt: TGTGCCAGCAGATCGGGGGCTAGCGGGAGTTATGAGCAGTTCTTC
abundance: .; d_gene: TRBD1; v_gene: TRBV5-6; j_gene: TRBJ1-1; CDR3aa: CASSGGGMIFTEAFF; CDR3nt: TGTGCCAGCAGCGGAGGGGGCATGATATTCACTGAAGCTTTCTTT
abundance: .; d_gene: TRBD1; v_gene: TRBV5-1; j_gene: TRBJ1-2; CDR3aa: CASRDYGQATYGYTF; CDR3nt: TGCGCCAGCCGAGATTACGGACAGGCTACCTATGGCTACACCTTC
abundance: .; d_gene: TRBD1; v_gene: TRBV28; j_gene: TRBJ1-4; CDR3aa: CASSAPGQGNEKLFF; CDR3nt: TGTGCCAGCAGTGCACCGGGACAGGGTAACGAAAAACTGTTTTTT
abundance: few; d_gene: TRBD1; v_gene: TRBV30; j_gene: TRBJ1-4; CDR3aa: CAWASRTGGYEKLFF; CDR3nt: TGTGCCTGGGCCTCTCGGACAGGGGGATATGAAAAACTGTTTTTT
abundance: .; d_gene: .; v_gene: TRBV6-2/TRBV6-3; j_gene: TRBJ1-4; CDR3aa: CASSRTGTSSKLFF; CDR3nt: TGTGCCAGCAGCCGAACAGGGACATCGTCGAAACTGTTTTTT
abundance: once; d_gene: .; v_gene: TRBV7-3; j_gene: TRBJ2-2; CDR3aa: CASSLNRVNTGELFF; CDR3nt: TGTGCCAGCAGCCTAAACAGGGTTAACACCGGGGAGCTGTTTTTT
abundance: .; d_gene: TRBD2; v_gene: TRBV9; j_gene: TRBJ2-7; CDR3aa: CASSPRGGTRQYF; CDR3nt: TGTGCCAGCAGCCCCCGGGGGGGGACGCGGCAGTACTTC
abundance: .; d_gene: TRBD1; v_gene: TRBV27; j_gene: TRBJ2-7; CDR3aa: CASTPGQGSYEQYF; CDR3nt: TGTGCCAGCACCCCGGGACAGGGGTCCTACGAGCAGTACTTC
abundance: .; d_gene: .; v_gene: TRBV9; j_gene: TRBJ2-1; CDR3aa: CASSGSLGGNEQFF; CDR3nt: TGTGCCAGCAGCGGGAGCCTTGGTGGCAATGAGCAGTTCTTC